A selection of T cell receptor beta chains follows, all from one sample in a study of CD8+ T cells in alopecia areata. Method: immunoSEQ multiplex PCR; TCRdb's copy keeps in-frame clones and lacks some. The table has about 19,000 clones, less than 70% seen once. Sequencing used CD4+ Tregs sorted from blood. Receptors originate from a human donor with alopecia areata. CDR3s include the opening cysteine and the closing phenylalanine or tryptophan. A D gene is named only where the DNA matches it firmly. Rows give clone size only sometimes, using once, few, many, or a class for an expanded clone.

>TRBD1|few|TRBV5-6|TRBJ1-1
CASSPQGALNTEAFF
TGTGCCAGCAGCCCCCAGGGGGCGCTGAACACTGAAGCTTTCTTT
>.|few|TRBV10-3|TRBJ1-1
CAIKRGNTEAFF
TGTGCCATCAAAAGGGGAAACACTGAAGCTTTCTTT
>TRBD2|.|TRBV5-1|TRBJ2-1
CASTRQKTSGNSEQFF
TGCGCCAGCACACGTCAAAAGACTAGCGGGAACTCTGAGCAGTTCTTC
>TRBD1|.|TRBV5-5|TRBJ2-7
CASSLPTGGYYEQYF
TGTGCCAGCAGCTTGCCGACAGGGGGCTACTACGAGCAGTACTTC
>.|.|TRBV7-8|TRBJ2-5
CASSFSAGPNQETQYF
TGTGCCAGCAGCTTTAGCGCGGGACCCAACCAAGAGACCCAGTACTTC
>.|.|TRBV30|TRBJ2-3
CAWSVPGADTQYF
TGTGCCTGGAGTGTACCTGGGGCAGATACGCAGTATTTT
>TRBD2|few|TRBV7-2|TRBJ2-7
CASSHGTSAAYEQYF
TGTGCCAGCAGCCACGGGACTAGCGCCGCCTACGAGCAGTACTTC
>.|.|TRBV5-4|TRBJ1-6
CATQRSSYNSPLHF
TGTGCCACCCAACGTAGCTCCTATAATTCACCCCTCCACTTT
>.|few|TRBV18|TRBJ2-7
CASSPPWSYEQYF
TGTGCCAGCTCACCTCCGTGGTCCTACGAGCAGTACTTC
>TRBD1|once|TRBV6-5|TRBJ2-7
CASSYAPGQYYEQYF
TGTGCCAGCAGTTACGCTCCGGGACAGTACTACGAGCAGTACTTC
>TRBD2|few|TRBV5-1|TRBJ2-7
CASSLMLAGDEQYF
TGCGCCAGCAGCTTGATGCTAGCGGGAGATGAGCAGTACTTC
>TRBD1|.|TRBV28|TRBJ2-5
CASSLRVGQGGDF
TGTGCCAGCAGTTTACGAGTCGGACAGGGGGGGGACTTC
>.|.|TRBV2|TRBJ1-4
CASSSRGSGANEKLFF
TGTGCCAGCAGTTCTAGAGGGTCGGGGGCTAATGAAAAACTGTTTTTT
>.|few|TRBV2|TRBJ2-3
CASRPAPSTDTQYF
TGTGCCAGCAGGCCAGCACCTAGCACAGATACGCAGTATTTT
>.|.|TRBV7-9|TRBJ1-5
CASSLQDSHSFYSNQPQHF
TGTGCCAGCAGCTTACAGGACAGCCATTCTTTTTATAGCAATCAGCCCCAGCATTTT
>.|.|TRBV7-9|TRBJ2-2
CASSLAGELFF
TGTGCCAGCAGCTTAGCCGGGGAGCTGTTTTTT
>TRBD1|once|TRBV6-1|TRBJ2-3
CATRTGSTDTQYF
TGTGCCACCCGGACAGGGAGCACAGATACGCAGTATTTT
>TRBD1|few|TRBV7-3|TRBJ2-7
CASSAAGTGEHEQYF
TGTGCCAGCAGCGCCGCCGGGACAGGGGAACACGAGCAGTACTTC
>.|.|TRBV7-8|TRBJ1-5
CASSPGTYHKDRNQPQHF
TGTGCCAGCAGCCCAGGGACGTACCACAAGGATAGGAATCAGCCCCAGCATTTT
>.|.|TRBV28|TRBJ2-3
CASSSGDTDTQYF
TGTGCCAGCAGTTCAGGGGACACAGATACGCAGTATTTT
>.|.|TRBV5-1|TRBJ2-1
CASSPYSSYNEQFF
TGCGCCAGCAGTCCATATTCCTCCTACAATGAGCAGTTCTTC
>.|.|TRBV28|TRBJ2-7
CASSLMEGSTYEQYF
TGTGCCAGCAGTTTAATGGAGGGATCCACCTACGAGCAGTACTTC
>TRBD2|.|TRBV28|TRBJ2-7
CASSLGGKDEQYF
TGTGCCAGCAGTTTGGGGGGGAAGGACGAGCAGTACTTC
>TRBD1|.|TRBV5-6|TRBJ1-2
CASSSIRQGHGYTF
TGTGCCAGCAGCTCGATACGACAGGGCCATGGCTACACCTTC
>.|few|TRBV6-5|TRBJ1-1
CASSPGERTEAFF
TGTGCCAGCAGCCCAGGGGAAAGGACTGAAGCTTTCTTT
>.|.|TRBV5-1|TRBJ2-1
CASSLVREQFF
TGCGCCAGCAGCTTGGTCCGTGAGCAGTTCTTC
>TRBD2|.|TRBV4-2|TRBJ2-2
CASSQSGQAGGGTGELFF
TGTGCCAGCAGCCAATCTGGGCAAGCGGGGGGAGGCACCGGGGAGCTGTTTTTT
>.|.|TRBV7-9|TRBJ2-3
CASSPWGGMDTQYF
TGTGCCAGCAGTCCGTGGGGGGGCATGGATACGCAGTATTTT
>.|.|TRBV7-2|TRBJ2-3
CASSLVGGVTGTDTQYF
TGTGCCAGCAGCTTAGTGGGCGGGGTAACTGGCACAGATACGCAGTATTTT
>TRBD2|.|TRBV7-2|TRBJ2-3
CASSKGLAGPTDTQYF
TGTGCCAGCAGCAAGGGACTAGCGGGACCCACAGATACGCAGTATTTT
>TRBD2|.|TRBV28|TRBJ2-1
CASSAPGLADEQFF
TGTGCCAGCAGTGCCCCGGGACTAGCGGATGAGCAGTTCTTC
>TRBD2|.|TRBV7-2|TRBJ2-1
CASSLRLGLAGQNEQFF
TGTGCCAGCAGCTTACGCCTGGGACTAGCGGGTCAAAATGAGCAGTTCTTC
>TRBD1|.|TRBV28|TRBJ2-7
CASSLSTGTGYEQYF
TGTGCCAGCAGTTTATCGACAGGGACAGGCTACGAGCAGTACTTC
>TRBD1|.|TRBV27|TRBJ1-5
CASSPRQGIQPQHF
TGTGCCAGCAGTCCAAGACAGGGTATTCAGCCCCAGCATTTT
>TRBD1|few|TRBV29-1|TRBJ2-7
CSVERRQGSYEQYF
TGCAGCGTTGAGCGACGACAGGGGTCTTACGAGCAGTACTTC
>.|.|TRBV5-5|TRBJ2-5
CASSLVGTFPETQYF
TGTGCCAGCAGCTTGGTGGGTACGTTCCCAGAGACCCAGTACTTC
>.|.|TRBV5-1|TRBJ2-1
CASSLQRRNEQFF
TGCGCCAGCAGCTTGCAGCGGCGGAATGAGCAGTTCTTC
>.|.|TRBV7-9|TRBJ2-3
CASSLTAGTADTQYF
TGTGCCAGCAGCTTGACCGCCGGGACCGCAGATACGCAGTATTTT
>.|once|TRBV19|TRBJ1-2
CASSFTTHGYTF
TGTGCCAGTAGTTTCACGACGCATGGCTACACCTTC